A single sample gave rise to the 29 T cell receptor beta chains below, sequenced in a study of CD8+ T cells in alopecia areata. Noted treatment: oral pan-JAK inhibitor, 5-10 mg twice daily. cDNA prepared by RNA extraction and subsequent reverse transcription served as the template for sequencing. The repertoire was sequenced with immunoSEQ multiplex PCR; TCRdb's copy has only in-frame clones and lacks some. The sample includes 250,000 to 350,000 clones, about 62% seen only once; the top ten take 0.75% to 0.95%. The sequenced sample was CD4+ T cells sorted from blood, obtained around week 54, from a patient treated with tofacitinib. The origin of the receptors is a human donor with alopecia areata.

The chain links TRBV5-1 to TRBJ2-4; D is possibly TRBD1 (6 bases). The germline V and J ends were trimmed by 1 base and 5 bases, with 13 bases remaining between them. Germline V gene lookup returns CDR1 SGHRS and CDR2 YFSETQ. This CDR3 comprises 15 residues. CDR3 DNA sequence: TGCGCCAGCAGCTTGACAGGGAGCAAGGAAAACATTCAGTACTTC. Its protein product is CASSLTGSKENIQYF.

The chain joins TRBV6-5 to TRBJ1-2; D is undetermined. Trimming shortened V by 2 bases and J by 2 bases, and 9 bases separated the two germline ends. The CDR3 runs 14 residues. Per the germline V gene, CDR1 is MNHEY and CDR2 is SVGAGI. The CDR3 reads CASSYASPNYGYTF. CDR3 coding DNA: TGTGCCAGCAGTTACGCATCCCCCAACTATGGCTACACCTTC.

There are a few counts of this clone. The chain recombines TRBV25-1 with TRBJ2-5; 11 bases align to TRBD1. The CDR3 contains 15 residues. Germline CDR1 reads MGHDK; CDR2 reads SYGVNS. V lost 5 bases and J lost 5; bases outside the gene matches: 7. The CDR3 is CASSWDRGGLETQYF. The DNA for the CDR3 is TGTGCCAGCAGTTGGGACAGGGGGGGTTTGGAGACCCAGTACTTC.

In the case of this clone: Sequence at one end of the junction differs from germline and may be a read error. The chain recombines TRBV7-7 with TRBJ2-3, with TRBD2 as a possible D gene (8 bases). Germline assignment: CDR1 SSHAT and CDR2 FNYEAQ (reference sequence). This CDR3 comprises 15 residues. CDR3 nucleotides: TGTGCTAGCAGCTTAGCGGGACAGCATACAGATACGCAGTATTTT. Translating gives CASSLAGQHTDTQYF.

The chain couples TRBV29-1 to TRBJ2-3; D uncertain. The ends were cut back, 3 bases at V and 0 bases at J, with 10 bases in the middle. The germline V gene has CDR1 SQVTM and CDR2 ANQGSEA. CDR3 length equals 14 residues. DNA for the CDR3: TGCAGCGTTGAGTATCTACAGAGCACAGATACGCAGTATTTT. The encoded protein is CSVEYLQSTDTQYF.

The gene calls are TRBV6-5 and TRBJ2-1, with 9 bases that match TRBD2. V was pared by 6 bases and J by 6 bases, with 6 bases of the junction left unmatched. CDR3 length equals 14 residues. The germline gives CDR1 MNHEY, CDR2 SVGAGI. The CDR3, as DNA: TGTGCCAGCAGCCGAATTAGCGGGGGCAATGAGCAGTTCTTC. It encodes CASSRISGGNEQFF.

The J gene is TRBJ2-7, the V gene TRBV11-1; D remains ambiguous. V was trimmed by 1 base and J by 6 bases, leaving 13 bases between them. The CDR3 extends over 14 amino acids. Germline CDR1 and CDR2: SGHAT and FQDESV (reference sequence). The CDR3 sequence is CASSLVALGVEQYF. The CDR3 DNA follows: TGTGCCAGCAGCTTAGTAGCATTAGGCGTCGAGCAGTACTTC.

This clone was detected a few times. V and J are TRBV12-5 and TRBJ2-5; perhaps D is TRBD1 or TRBD2 (6 bases each). Germline V gives CDR1 LGHNT, CDR2 FRNRAP. The CDR3 has 15 residues. The V end lost 6 bases, the J end lost 5 bases, and 19 bases lay between the germline ends. As DNA, the CDR3 is TGTGCTAGTGGCACGGGGGCTGCGGAATGGGAGACCCAGTACTTC. It is translated as CASGTGAAEWETQYF.

In DNA form, the CDR3 reads TGTGCCAGCAGCCTGGACTGGGGGGCCTCTGGCTACACCTTC. As protein: CASSLDWGASGYTF. The V gene is TRBV14, the J gene TRBJ1-2; maybe TRBD1 (6 bases). Germline lookup yields CDR1 SGHDN and CDR2 FVKESK. This CDR3 region has 14 residues. Trimming pared 4 bases from V and 7 bases from J, leaving 16 bases between.

This clone was counted only a few times. CDR3 in DNA: TGTGCCATCAGTGAGCTAGAAACTAATTCACCCCTCCACTTT. Encoded protein: CAISELETNSPLHF. The chain employs TRBV10-3 and TRBJ1-6; D not certain. CDR1 is ENHRY and CDR2 is SYGVKD in the germline V gene. V lost 2 bases, J lost 6 bases, and 8 bases lay in between. The CDR3 totals 14 residues.

Comments on this clone: Other DNA sequences in the same sample also yield this CDR3. The chain joins TRBV30 to TRBJ2-7, with unresolved D. This CDR3 spans 12 amino acids. Germline V CDR1 and CDR2: GTSNPN, SVGIG (reference sequence). V lost 0 bases and J lost 1, with 4 bases in between. The CDR3 region is CAWSVRSYEQYF. The CDR3, as DNA: TGTGCCTGGAGTGTACGATCCTACGAGCAGTACTTC.

This clone showed up just a few times. This chain joins TRBV29-1 and TRBJ1-2; a weak D match, TRBD1 (5 bases). Germline V gives CDR1 SQVTM, CDR2 ANQGSEA. This CDR3 contains 14 residues. Deletions cut 7 bases from V and 8 bases from J, with 23 bases between. CDR3 sequence: CSARSRAPLRGYTF. The CDR3 DNA reads as TGCAGCGCCCGAAGCAGGGCACCTCTACGAGGCTACACCTTC.

CDR3 sequence: CAWSVKGSGGSYNEQFF. CDR3 nucleotide sequence: TGTGCCTGGAGTGTAAAGGGAAGCGGGGGCTCCTACAATGAGCAGTTCTTC. The J gene is TRBJ2-1, the V gene TRBV30; 8 nucleotides line up with TRBD2. V was pared by 0 bases and J by 0 bases, with 7 bases of the junction left unmatched. Germline assignment: CDR1 GTSNPN and CDR2 SVGIG (reference sequence). The CDR3 has 17 residues.

The chain employs TRBV5-1 and TRBJ2-2; 14 nucleotides match TRBD2. There are 18 residues in the CDR3. From germline, CDR1 is SGHRS and CDR2 YFSETQ. J gave up 1 base and V 3 bases, and 5 bases lay outside the gene matches. The CDR3, as DNA: TGCGCCAGCAGCTGGGGACTAGCGGGGGTTCTGAACACCGGGGAGCTGTTTTTT. Encoded protein: CASSWGLAGVLNTGELFF.

The V call is TRBV18, the J call TRBJ1-5, with no clear D. V shed 2 bases and J shed 3 bases, with 11 bases lying between them. Germline CDR1 reads KGHSH; CDR2 reads LQKENI. The CDR3 consists of 15 residues. CDR3 DNA: TGTGCCAGCTCACCAAGCCAGGTTCCCAATCAGCCCCAGCATTTT. Its protein is CASSPSQVPNQPQHF.

This rearrangement joins TRBV5-6 to TRBJ1-1; D ambiguous. The germline V gene encodes CDR1 SGHDT and CDR2 YYEEEE. The germline V and J ends were trimmed by 5 bases and 5 bases, with 16 bases remaining between them. This CDR3 region has 14 residues. CDR3 DNA sequence: TGTGCCAGCAGTCGGACCGTGGTGGATACTGAAGCTTTCTTT. Its protein product is CASSRTVVDTEAFF.

This chain uses TRBV29-1 with TRBJ2-7; possibly TRBD1 for D (6 bases). Germline loops: CDR1 SQVTM, CDR2 ANQGSEA. The V end lost 5 bases, the J end lost 0 bases, and 11 bases lay between the germline ends. The CDR3 runs 13 residues. The CDR3: CSVIDRSSYEQYF. The CDR3 nucleotides are TGCAGCGTTATCGACAGGTCCTCCTACGAGCAGTACTTC.

Note on this clone: In the same sample, other DNA sequences code for this CDR3. The rearrangement joins TRBV29-1 to TRBJ1-1; TRBD1 is a possible D gene (6 bases). There are 11 residues in the CDR3. Trimming cost V 5 bases and J 5 bases, with 9 bases left between them. Germline V CDR1 and CDR2: SQVTM, ANQGSEA. The CDR3 nucleotides read TGCAGCGTTAGAGGGGGAACTGAAGCTTTCTTT. Its protein is CSVRGGTEAFF. Filled out from reference TRBV29-1 and TRBJ1-1, the complete variable domain reads SAVISQKPSRDICQRGTSLTIQCQVDSQVTMMFWYRQQPGQSLTLIATANQGSEATYESGFVIDKFPISRPNLTFSTLTVSNMSPEDSSIYLCSVRGGTEAFFGQGTRLTVV.

There are a few counts of this clone. As DNA, the CDR3 is TGTGCCAGCAGTGATGTTGGGATCTCTGGGGCCAACGTCCTGACTTTC. It codes for CASSDVGISGANVLTF. The chain recombines TRBV25-1 with TRBJ2-6; D is unclear. The CDR3 spans 16 residues. Per the germline V gene, CDR1 is MGHDK and CDR2 is SYGVNS. Trimming pared 3 bases from V and 0 bases from J, leaving 9 bases between.

The chain employs TRBV9 and TRBJ1-5; D gene ambiguous. This CDR3 region has 12 residues. Germline V CDR1 and CDR2: SGDLS, YYNGEE. V gave up 3 bases and J gave up 9 bases, with 10 bases separating them. The CDR3 sequence is CASSGGGGPQHF. The DNA of the CDR3 is TGTGCCAGCAGCGGCGGTGGAGGGCCCCAGCATTTT.

CDR3 amino acids: CASSPQGLNEQYF. The CDR3 DNA reads as TGTGCCAGCAGCCCCCAGGGGTTGAACGAGCAGTACTTC. The chain employs TRBV7-2 and TRBJ2-7, with TRBD1 as a possible D gene (6 bases). The germline V gene encodes CDR1 SGHTA and CDR2 FQGNSA. Between the trimmed V and J ends, which lost 5 bases and 5 bases, there was a span of 13 bases. This CDR3 comprises 13 residues.

This clone occurred a few times. The chain uses TRBV29-1 and TRBJ2-7; D is unresolved. The CDR3 totals 13 residues. The ends were cut back, 4 bases at V and 0 bases at J, with 10 bases in the middle. Germline V lookup: CDR1 SQVTM, CDR2 ANQGSEA. Here the CDR3 reads CSVGKTSSYEQYF. DNA of the CDR3: TGCAGCGTTGGAAAGACGAGCTCCTACGAGCAGTACTTC.

This clone has only a few counts. The chain recombines TRBV29-1 with TRBJ2-7; no clear D. Germline V gives CDR1 SQVTM, CDR2 ANQGSEA. The CDR3 is 13 residues long. Deletions cut 4 bases from V and 2 bases from J, with 12 bases between. This chain's CDR3 is CSVGTVRAYEQYF. The CDR3 coding sequence is TGCAGCGTTGGAACAGTTAGGGCCTACGAGCAGTACTTC.

This clone was seen a handful of times. This chain uses TRBV29-1 with TRBJ2-7; no definite D call. From germline, CDR1 is SQVTM and CDR2 ANQGSEA. Trimming took off 3 bases at V and 2 bases at J, with 14 bases between the two ends. The CDR3 spans 14 residues. The CDR3 DNA reads TGCAGCGTTGAGACCGACCCAGGCACCTACGAGCAGTACTTC. Translation: CSVETDPGTYEQYF.

The rearrangement joins TRBV5-4 to TRBJ2-7; 10 bases agree with TRBD2. CDR1 is SGHNT, CDR2 YYREEE, per germline (reference sequence). Trimming removed 1 base from V and 3 bases from J; junction bases left unmatched: 4. CDR3 length equals 15 residues. This chain's CDR3 is CASSLRKRGGYEQYF. The CDR3 DNA reads TGTGCCAGCAGCTTGCGTAAGCGGGGGGGCTACGAGCAGTACTTC.

The J gene is TRBJ1-1, the V gene TRBV30, with TRBD1 matching 10 bases. J was trimmed by 3 bases and V by 3 bases; bases with no gene match: 13. Germline assignment: CDR1 GTSNPN and CDR2 SVGIG (reference sequence). The CDR3 has 17 residues. The CDR3 nucleotides are TGTGCCTGGAGCGGAAATAGGCCGGGACAGGGGTACACTGAAGCTTTCTTT. Translated, it gives CAWSGNRPGQGYTEAFF.

The J gene is TRBJ2-3, the V gene TRBV6-5, with 8 bases aligning to TRBD1. V lost 5 bases and J lost 7; bases outside the gene matches: 5. The length of the CDR3 is 13 residues. CDR1 is MNHEY and CDR2 is SVGAGI in the germline V gene. As DNA, the CDR3 is TGTGCCAGCAGTCAACAGGGGGTACATACGCAGTATTTT. It translates to CASSQQGVHTQYF.

This chain connects TRBV14 to TRBJ2-3, with D unclear. Germline loops: CDR1 SGHDN, CDR2 FVKESK. The CDR3 covers 14 residues. Trimming left V 0 bases short and J 1 base short, with 5 bases between. CDR3 in amino acids: CASSQDLRTDTQYF. The CDR3 bases are TGTGCCAGCAGCCAAGATCTCCGCACAGATACGCAGTATTTT.

V usage is TRBV29-1 and J usage is TRBJ2-7; D is tentatively TRBD1 or TRBD2 (5 bases each). Germline V gene data show CDR1 as SQVTM and CDR2 as ANQGSEA. CDR3 size: 11 residues. Trimming pared 7 bases from V and 3 bases from J, leaving 10 bases between. The CDR3 protein is CSAGDGYEQYF. The CDR3 region has the DNA TGCAGCGCTGGGGACGGCTACGAGCAGTACTTC.